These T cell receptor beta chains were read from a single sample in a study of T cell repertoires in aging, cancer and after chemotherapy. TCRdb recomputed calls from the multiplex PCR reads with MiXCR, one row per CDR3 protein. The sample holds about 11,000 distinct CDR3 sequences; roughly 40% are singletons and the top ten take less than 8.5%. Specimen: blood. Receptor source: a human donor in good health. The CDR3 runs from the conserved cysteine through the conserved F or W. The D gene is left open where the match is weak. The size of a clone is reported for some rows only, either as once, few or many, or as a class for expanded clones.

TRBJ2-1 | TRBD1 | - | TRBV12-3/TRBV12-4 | CASSSWGQAYNEQFF | TGTGCCAGCAGCTCCTGGGGACAGGCCTACAATGAGCAGTTCTTC
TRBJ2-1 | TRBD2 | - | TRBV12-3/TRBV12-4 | CASTREEVYNEQFF | TGTGCCAGCACCCGGGAGGAGGTCTACAATGAGCAGTTCTTC
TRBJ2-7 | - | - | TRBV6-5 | CASSESLPTEQYF | TGTGCCAGCAGTGAAAGTTTGCCAACCGAGCAGTACTTC
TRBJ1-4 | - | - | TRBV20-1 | CSALEGLNEKLFF | TGCAGTGCTCTAGAAGGCTTAAATGAAAAACTGTTTTTT
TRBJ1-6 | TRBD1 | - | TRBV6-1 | CASSLLGQGGNSPLHF | TGTGCCAGCAGTCTTCTTGGACAGGGCGGCAATTCACCCCTCCACTTT
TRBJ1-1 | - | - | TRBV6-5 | CASSTPGLGSTEAFF | TGTGCCAGCAGTACGCCAGGGTTAGGCTCCACTGAAGCTTTCTTT
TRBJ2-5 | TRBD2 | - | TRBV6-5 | CASSVLTGEGKTQYF | TGTGCCAGCAGTGTACTGACGGGGGAGGGGAAGACCCAGTACTTC
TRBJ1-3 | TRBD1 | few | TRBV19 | CARRTGEDTIYF | TGTGCCAGACGGACAGGGGAGGACACCATATATTTT
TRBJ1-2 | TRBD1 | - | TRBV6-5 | CASSYSAGGDYGYTF | TGTGCCAGCAGTTACTCGGCAGGGGGGGACTATGGCTACACCTTC
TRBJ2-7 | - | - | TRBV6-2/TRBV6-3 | CASSYQDFYEQYF | TGTGCCAGCAGTTACCAGGATTTCTACGAGCAGTACTTC
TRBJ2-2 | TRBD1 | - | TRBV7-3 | CASSFTGGPNTGELFF | TGTGCCAGCAGCTTTACAGGGGGCCCGAACACCGGGGAGCTGTTTTTT
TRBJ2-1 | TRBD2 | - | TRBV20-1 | CSATLAGDPYNEQFF | TGCAGTGCAACTCTAGCGGGGGACCCCTACAATGAGCAGTTCTTC
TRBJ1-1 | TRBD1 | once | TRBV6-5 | CASVGTGPIMNTEAFF | TGTGCCAGCGTAGGGACAGGACCTATCATGAACACTGAAGCTTTCTTT
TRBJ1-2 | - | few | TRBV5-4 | CASSSPLGAGGYTF | TGTGCCAGCAGCTCCCCGTTGGGGGCCGGTGGCTACACCTTC
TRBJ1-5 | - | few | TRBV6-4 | CASSWDGDQPQHF | TGTGCCAGCAGTTGGGACGGGGATCAGCCCCAGCATTTT
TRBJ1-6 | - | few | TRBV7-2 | CASSLVRPNSPLHF | TGTGCCAGCAGCTTAGTCAGACCTAATTCACCCCTCCACTTT
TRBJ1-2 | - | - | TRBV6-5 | CASSYSRYNYGYTF | TGTGCCAGCAGTTACTCGAGGTACAACTATGGCTACACCTTC
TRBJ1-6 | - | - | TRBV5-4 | CASSLRTDNSPLHF | TGTGCCAGCAGCTTGCGGACAGATAATTCACCCCTCCACTTT
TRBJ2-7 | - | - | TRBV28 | CASSGSSNEQYF | TGTGCCAGCAGTGGTAGCAGCAACGAGCAGTACTTC
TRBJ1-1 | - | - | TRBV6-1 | CASNQGNTEAFF | TGTGCCAGCAACCAGGGGAACACTGAAGCTTTCTTT
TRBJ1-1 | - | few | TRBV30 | CAWSGAGWDAFF | TGTGCCTGGAGTGGGGCGGGATGGGATGCTTTCTTT
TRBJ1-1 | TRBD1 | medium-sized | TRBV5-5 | CASSYRTGSTEAFF | TGTGCCAGCAGCTACCGGACAGGGTCGACTGAAGCTTTCTTT
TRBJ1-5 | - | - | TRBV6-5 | CASSYSTSNQPQHF | TGTGCCAGCAGTTACAGCACAAGCAATCAGCCCCAGCATTTT
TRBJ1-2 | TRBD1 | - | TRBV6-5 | CASNRGMGQSNYGYTF | TGTGCCAGCAACCGAGGGATGGGACAGAGTAACTATGGCTACACCTTC
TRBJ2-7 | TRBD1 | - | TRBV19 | CASTPRTGLSYEQYF | TGTGCCAGTACTCCTAGGACAGGTCTGTCCTACGAGCAGTACTTC
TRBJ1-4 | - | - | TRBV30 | CACGRATNEKLFF | TGTGCCTGCGGCCGTGCAACTAATGAAAAACTGTTTTTT
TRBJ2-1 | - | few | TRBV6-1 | CASSEGPNNEQFF | TGTGCCAGCAGTGAAGGACCTAACAATGAGCAGTTCTTC
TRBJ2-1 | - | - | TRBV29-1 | CSVVGGKGYNEQFF | TGCAGCGTTGTAGGCGGCAAGGGCTACAATGAGCAGTTCTTC
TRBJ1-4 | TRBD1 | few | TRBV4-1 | CASSQVRTGSEKLFF | TGCGCCAGCAGCCAAGTCCGGACAGGGAGCGAAAAACTGTTTTTT
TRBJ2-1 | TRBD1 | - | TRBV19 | CASSISRGFHNEQFF | TGTGCCAGTAGTATAAGCAGGGGGTTTCACAATGAGCAGTTCTTC
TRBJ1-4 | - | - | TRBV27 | CASSFKGNPGEKLFF | TGTGCCAGCAGTTTTAAGGGAAATCCTGGTGAAAAACTGTTTTTT
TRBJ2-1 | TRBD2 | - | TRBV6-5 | CASSRGTSGKNEQFF | TGTGCCAGCAGTCGAGGGACTAGCGGGAAGAATGAGCAGTTCTTC
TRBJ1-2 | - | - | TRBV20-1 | CSARAPGVSYGYTF | TGCAGTGCTAGAGCTCCCGGGGTGTCCTATGGCTACACCTTC
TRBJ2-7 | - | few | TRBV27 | CASSSTQGDPSYEQYF | TGTGCCAGCAGTTCAACACAGGGTGATCCCTCCTACGAGCAGTACTTC
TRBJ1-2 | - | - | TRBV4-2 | CASSQDYRGWGYTF | TGTGCCAGCAGCCAAGATTATCGGGGCTGGGGCTACACCTTC
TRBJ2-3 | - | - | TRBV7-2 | CASSPGPTDTQYF | TGTGCCAGCAGCCCCGGACCCACAGATACGCAGTATTTT
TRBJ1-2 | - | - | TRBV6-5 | CASSYKWENNYGYTF | TGTGCCAGCAGTTACAAATGGGAGAACAACTATGGCTACACCTTC
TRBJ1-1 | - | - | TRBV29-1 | CSVTGFMNTEAFF | TGCAGCGTCACAGGGTTCATGAACACTGAAGCTTTCTTT
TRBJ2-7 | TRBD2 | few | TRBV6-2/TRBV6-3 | CASSYGTSGKKQYF | TGTGCCAGCAGTTATGGGACTAGCGGGAAGAAGCAGTACTTC
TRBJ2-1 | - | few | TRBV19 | CASSLGFERAGGNEQFF | TGTGCCAGTAGTTTAGGTTTCGAGCGGGCCGGCGGGAATGAGCAGTTCTTC
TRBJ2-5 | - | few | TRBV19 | CASSKGQLTQETQYF | TGTGCCAGTAGTAAAGGACAGCTTACCCAAGAGACCCAGTACTTC
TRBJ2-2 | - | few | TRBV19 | CASRTIETSNTGELFF | TGTGCCAGTAGAACGATAGAGACATCGAACACCGGGGAGCTGTTTTTT
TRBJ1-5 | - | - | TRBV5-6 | CASSLFGDNQPQHF | TGTGCCAGCAGCTTGTTTGGGGACAATCAGCCCCAGCATTTT